This T cell receptor beta chain was found in a study of metastatic and nonmetastatic thyroid tumors. TCRdb re-clonotyped the PCR reads via MiXCR. The sample contains around 40,000 clones, 13% of which appear only once. All patients were untreated before thyroid surgery. This CDR3 contains 14 residues. In this sample, this clone turned up many times. A junction boundary mismatches the germline segment, possibly from a read error. Sequences were obtained from blood. This sequence joins TRBV12-3 or TRBV12-4 and TRBJ2-7; maybe TRBD1 (6 bases). The origin of this receptor is a female donor with papillary thyroid cancer or a benign thyroid nodule (not recorded which). Some clones in this sample may be carry-over from other donors' samples. DNA for the CDR3: TGTGCCAGCAGTTTTTCGGACAGAAACTACGAGCAGTGCTTC. Amino acids: CASSFSDRNYEQCF.